This TCR beta chain was captured by sequencing in a study of human T cells and chemical hapten exposure. Whole-study results and caveats: Alopecia in the donors means their immune response may deviate from healthy people's.

This CDR3 contains 13 residues. V shed 2 bases and J shed 7 bases, with 9 bases lying between them. Looked up from germline, CDR1 is SGHVS and CDR2 is FNYEAQ. Time point here: pre-sensitization, week 0. The treatment denotes: therapeutic diphenylcyclopropenone sensitization with weekly scalp DPC. TCRdb redid the calling of the RACE reads with MiXCR, one entry per CDR3 protein. This table has 100,000 to 150,000 distinct CDR3 sequences, roughly 14% appearing once. This clonotype came up many times. Its antigen remains unknown. This TCR came from a woman between 18 and 29 years old with alopecia areata. Some clones in this sample may be carry-over from other donors' samples. The rearrangement links TRBV7-6 to TRBJ1-5; D is undetermined. Sequencing used whole blood, obtained in connection with sensitization to the hapten diphenylcyclopropenone (DPC). CDR3 in amino acids: CASSLNRGQPQHF. CDR3 DNA sequence: TGTGCCAGCAGCTTAAACAGAGGCCAGCCCCAGCATTTT.